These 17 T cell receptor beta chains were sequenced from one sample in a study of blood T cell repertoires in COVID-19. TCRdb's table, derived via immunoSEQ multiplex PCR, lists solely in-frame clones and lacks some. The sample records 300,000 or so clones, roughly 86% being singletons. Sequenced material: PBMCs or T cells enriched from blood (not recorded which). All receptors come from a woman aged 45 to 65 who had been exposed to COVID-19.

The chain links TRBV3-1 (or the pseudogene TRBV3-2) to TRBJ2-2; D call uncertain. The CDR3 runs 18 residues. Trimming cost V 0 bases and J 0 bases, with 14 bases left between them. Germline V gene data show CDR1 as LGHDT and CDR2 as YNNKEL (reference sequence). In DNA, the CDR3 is TGTGCCAGCAGCCAAGATCTGTATGGGCTGGCGAACACCGGGGAGCTGTTTTTT. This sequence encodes CASSQDLYGLANTGELFF.

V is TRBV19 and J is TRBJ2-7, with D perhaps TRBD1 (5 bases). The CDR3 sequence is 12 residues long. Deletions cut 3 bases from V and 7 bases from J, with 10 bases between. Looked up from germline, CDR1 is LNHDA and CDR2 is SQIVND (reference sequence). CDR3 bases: TGTGCCAGTAGTATCGTTCAGGGAGAGCAGTACTTC. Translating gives CASSIVQGEQYF. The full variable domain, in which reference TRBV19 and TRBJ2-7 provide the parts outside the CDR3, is DGGITQSPKYLFRKEGQNVTLSCEQNLNHDAMYWYRQDPGQGLRLIYYSQIVNDFQKGDIAEGYSVSREKKESFPLTVTSAQKNPTAFYLCASSIVQGEQYFGPGTRLTVT.

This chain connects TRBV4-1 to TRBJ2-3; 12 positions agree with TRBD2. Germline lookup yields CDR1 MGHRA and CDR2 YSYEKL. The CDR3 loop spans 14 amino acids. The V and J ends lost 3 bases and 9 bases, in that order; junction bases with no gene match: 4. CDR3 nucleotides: TGCGCCAGCAGCCATACTAGCGGGGGGAAAACGCAGTATTTT. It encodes CASSHTSGGKTQYF.

The chain's CDR3 is CASSRGDREFF. The CDR3 coding sequence is TGTGCCAGCTCACGAGGTGACAGGGAGTTCTTC. V is TRBV18 and J is TRBJ2-1, with TRBD1 matching 7 bases. This CDR3 comprises 11 residues. The germline V gene encodes CDR1 KGHSH and CDR2 LQKENI. V gave up 4 bases and J gave up 14 bases; unmatched junction bases: 5.

For the CDR3, the DNA is TGTGCCAGCAGCCTTACAGGTGTCGAGCCAGGAAACACCATATATTTT. Translated, it gives CASSLTGVEPGNTIYF. V usage is TRBV11-2 and J usage is TRBJ1-3; perhaps TRBD1 as D (5 bases). The CDR3 sequence is 16 residues long. Germline CDR1 reads SGHAT; CDR2 reads FQNNGV. Trimming stripped 5 bases from V and 4 bases from J, with 18 bases between.

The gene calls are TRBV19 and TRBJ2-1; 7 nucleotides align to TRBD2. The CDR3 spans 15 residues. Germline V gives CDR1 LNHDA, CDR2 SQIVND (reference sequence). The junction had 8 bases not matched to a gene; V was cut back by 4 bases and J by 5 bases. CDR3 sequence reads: CASSSGLAVNNEQFF. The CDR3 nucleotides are TGTGCCAGTAGTAGCGGGCTAGCGGTGAACAATGAGCAGTTCTTC.

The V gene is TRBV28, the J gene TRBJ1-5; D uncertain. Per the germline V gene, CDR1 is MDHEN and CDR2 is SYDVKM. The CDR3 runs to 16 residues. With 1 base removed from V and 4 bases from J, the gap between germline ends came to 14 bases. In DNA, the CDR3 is TGTGCCAGCAGTTTATACGGAGGATCCCCGAATCAGCCCCAGCATTTT. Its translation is CASSLYGGSPNQPQHF.

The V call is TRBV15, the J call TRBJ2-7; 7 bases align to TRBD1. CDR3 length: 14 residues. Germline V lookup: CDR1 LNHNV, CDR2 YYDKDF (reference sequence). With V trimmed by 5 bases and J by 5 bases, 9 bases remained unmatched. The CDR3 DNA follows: TGTGCCACCAGCTTACAGGGGTTCGGCAACGAGCAGTACTTC. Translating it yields CATSLQGFGNEQYF.

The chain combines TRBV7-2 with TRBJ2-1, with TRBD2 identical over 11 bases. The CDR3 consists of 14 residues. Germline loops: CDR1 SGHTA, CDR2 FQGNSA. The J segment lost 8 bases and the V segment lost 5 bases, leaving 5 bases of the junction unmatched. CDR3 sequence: CASSGSGGAYEQFF. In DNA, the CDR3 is TGTGCCAGCAGCGGTAGCGGGGGGGCGTATGAGCAGTTCTTC.

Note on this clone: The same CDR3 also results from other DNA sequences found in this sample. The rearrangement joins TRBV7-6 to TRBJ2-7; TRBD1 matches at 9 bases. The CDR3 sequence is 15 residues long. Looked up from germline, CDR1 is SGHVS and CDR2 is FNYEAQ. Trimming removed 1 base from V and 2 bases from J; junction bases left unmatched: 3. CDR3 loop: CASSLDGDRAYEQYF. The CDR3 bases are TGTGCCAGCAGCTTAGACGGGGACAGGGCCTACGAGCAGTACTTC.

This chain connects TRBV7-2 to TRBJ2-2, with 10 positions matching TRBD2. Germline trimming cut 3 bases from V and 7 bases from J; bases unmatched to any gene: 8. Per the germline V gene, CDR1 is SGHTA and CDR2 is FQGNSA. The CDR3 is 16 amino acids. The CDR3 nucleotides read TGTGCCAGCAGCTTCGGACTAGCGGTAACGGACGGGGAGCTGTTTTTT. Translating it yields CASSFGLAVTDGELFF.

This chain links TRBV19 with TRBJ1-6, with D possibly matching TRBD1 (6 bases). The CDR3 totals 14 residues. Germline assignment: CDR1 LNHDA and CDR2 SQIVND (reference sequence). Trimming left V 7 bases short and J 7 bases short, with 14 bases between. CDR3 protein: CASTSRQANSPLHF. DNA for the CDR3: TGTGCCAGTACCTCGCGACAGGCCAATTCACCCCTCCACTTT. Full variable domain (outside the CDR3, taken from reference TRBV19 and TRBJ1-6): DGGITQSPKYLFRKEGQNVTLSCEQNLNHDAMYWYRQDPGQGLRLIYYSQIVNDFQKGDIAEGYSVSREKKESFPLTVTSAQKNPTAFYLCASTSRQANSPLHFGNGTRLTVT.

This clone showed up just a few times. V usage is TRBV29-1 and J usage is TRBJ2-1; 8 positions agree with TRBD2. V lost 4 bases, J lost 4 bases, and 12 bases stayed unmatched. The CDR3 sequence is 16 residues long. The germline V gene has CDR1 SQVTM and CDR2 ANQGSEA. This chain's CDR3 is CSVGEFGGARYNEQFF. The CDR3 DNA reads TGCAGCGTTGGGGAGTTCGGGGGGGCTAGATACAATGAGCAGTTCTTC.

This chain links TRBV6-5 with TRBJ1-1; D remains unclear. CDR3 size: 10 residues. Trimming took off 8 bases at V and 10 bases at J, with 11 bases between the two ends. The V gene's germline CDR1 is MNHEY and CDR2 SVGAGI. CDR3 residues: CASLGVGAFF. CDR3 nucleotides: TGTGCCAGCCTCGGAGTTGGAGCTTTCTTT.

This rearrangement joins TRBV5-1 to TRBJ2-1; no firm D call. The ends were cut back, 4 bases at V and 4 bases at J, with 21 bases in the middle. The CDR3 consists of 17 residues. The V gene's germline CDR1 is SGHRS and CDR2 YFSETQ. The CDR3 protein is CASSPRVTGNGYNEQFF. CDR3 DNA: TGCGCCAGCAGCCCGCGAGTCACCGGAAACGGGTACAATGAGCAGTTCTTC.

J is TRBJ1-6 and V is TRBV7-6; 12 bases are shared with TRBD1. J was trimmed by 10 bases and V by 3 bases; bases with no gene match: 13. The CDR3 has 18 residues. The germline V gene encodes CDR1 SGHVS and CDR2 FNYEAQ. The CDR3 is CASSFGTGGLNLGSPLHF. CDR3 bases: TGTGCCAGCAGCTTCGGGACAGGGGGCCTGAATTTGGGCTCACCCCTCCACTTT.

The CDR3 sequence is CAIGQVGGQPQHF. CDR3 nucleotides: TGTGCCATAGGACAGGTGGGTGGGCAGCCCCAGCATTTT. This chain connects TRBV6-5 to TRBJ1-5, with TRBD1 matching 7 bases. The CDR3 covers 13 residues. The junction had 10 bases not matched to a gene; V was cut back by 10 bases and J by 7 bases. Germline assignment: CDR1 MNHEY and CDR2 SVGAGI.